This is a list of T cell receptor beta chains from one sample in a study of early stage breast cancer tumors. TCRdb keeps only in-frame clones here, not all; method: immunoSEQ multiplex PCR. The sample has about 53,000 clones; 80% to 95% are singletons. Input material: blood. Receptors originate from a person aged 70 to 80 with breast cancer. Both conserved end residues are part of each CDR3. The order of the fields is D gene, J gene, V gene, clone size, CDR3 protein, CDR3 DNA. A D gene is named only where the DNA matches it firmly. Only part of the rows carry a size: once, few, many, or a class if the clone is expanded.

d_gene: .
j_gene: TRBJ1-4
v_gene: TRBV19
abundance: .
CDR3aa: CASSILPLSYEKLFF
CDR3nt: TGTGCCAGTAGTATCCTACCCCTGTCTTATGAAAAACTGTTTTTT

d_gene: .
j_gene: TRBJ2-3
v_gene: TRBV21-1
abundance: .
CDR3aa: CASSKDTSSTDTQYF
CDR3nt: TGTGCCAGCAGCAAGGACACCTCTAGCACAGATACGCAGTATTTT

d_gene: .
j_gene: TRBJ2-3
v_gene: TRBV6-6
abundance: .
CDR3aa: CASSPRQNGADTQYF
CDR3nt: TGTGCCAGCAGCCCGAGACAGAATGGGGCAGATACGCAGTATTTT

d_gene: .
j_gene: TRBJ1-4
v_gene: TRBV6-4
abundance: .
CDR3aa: CASTPGGNPYVATNEKLFF
CDR3nt: TGTGCCAGCACCCCGGGGGGTAATCCCTATGTAGCAACTAATGAAAAACTGTTTTTT

d_gene: .
j_gene: TRBJ1-3
v_gene: TRBV29-1
abundance: .
CDR3aa: CSVDVGNTIYF
CDR3nt: TGCAGCGTTGACGTTGGAAACACCATATATTTT

d_gene: TRBD2
j_gene: TRBJ2-1
v_gene: TRBV5-1
abundance: once
CDR3aa: CASSAGLGSYNEQFF
CDR3nt: TGCGCCAGCAGCGCGGGACTAGGCTCCTACAATGAGCAGTTCTTC

d_gene: .
j_gene: TRBJ2-5
v_gene: TRBV28
abundance: .
CDR3aa: CASSLPGMVQETQYF
CDR3nt: TGTGCCAGCAGTTTGCCCGGGATGGTACAAGAGACCCAGTACTTC

d_gene: TRBD1
j_gene: TRBJ1-2
v_gene: TRBV9
abundance: .
CDR3aa: CASSVAIQGVYGYTF
CDR3nt: TGTGCCAGCAGCGTAGCGATACAGGGGGTCTATGGCTACACCTTC

d_gene: TRBD1
j_gene: TRBJ2-6
v_gene: TRBV5-1
abundance: .
CDR3aa: CASSLVTGPSSGANVLTF
CDR3nt: TGCGCCAGCAGCTTGGTGACAGGGCCTAGCTCTGGGGCCAACGTCCTGACTTTC

d_gene: .
j_gene: TRBJ2-3
v_gene: TRBV11-2
abundance: .
CDR3aa: CASMLRIRGTPTDTQYF
CDR3nt: TGTGCCAGCATGCTCCGGATCCGGGGGACCCCCACAGATACGCAGTATTTT

d_gene: .
j_gene: TRBJ2-5
v_gene: TRBV19
abundance: .
CDR3aa: CASSIAIVRVETQYF
CDR3nt: TGTGCCAGTAGTATAGCGATCGTCAGGGTGGAGACCCAGTACTTC

d_gene: TRBD1
j_gene: TRBJ1-5
v_gene: TRBV18
abundance: few
CDR3aa: CASSRTGTRQPQHF
CDR3nt: TGTGCCAGCTCCCGGACAGGGACGAGACAGCCCCAGCATTTT

d_gene: TRBD1
j_gene: TRBJ1-1
v_gene: TRBV6-6
abundance: .
CDR3aa: CASSYGTGLNTEAFF
CDR3nt: TGTGCCAGCAGTTACGGGACAGGGTTGAACACTGAAGCTTTCTTT

d_gene: TRBD2
j_gene: TRBJ2-7
v_gene: TRBV25-1
abundance: .
CDR3aa: CASPRMGTSGSYEQYF
CDR3nt: TGTGCCAGCCCCCGAATGGGGACTAGCGGATCCTACGAGCAGTACTTC

d_gene: .
j_gene: TRBJ2-7
v_gene: TRBV25-1
abundance: few
CDR3aa: CASSEYGTGSSYEQYF
CDR3nt: TGTGCCAGCAGTGAATACGGAACAGGGAGCTCCTACGAGCAGTACTTC

d_gene: TRBD1
j_gene: TRBJ1-2
v_gene: TRBV7-2
abundance: .
CDR3aa: CASSGGQGDYGYTF
CDR3nt: TGTGCCAGCAGCGGGGGACAGGGGGACTATGGCTACACCTTC

d_gene: .
j_gene: TRBJ2-3
v_gene: TRBV19
abundance: .
CDR3aa: CASSTSSRAYAQYF
CDR3nt: TGTGCCAGTAGTACTAGCTCTCGGGCTTATGCGCAGTATTTT

d_gene: TRBD2
j_gene: TRBJ2-1
v_gene: TRBV5-1
abundance: .
CDR3aa: CASSLGLAGGQFF
CDR3nt: TGCGCCAGCAGCTTGGGACTAGCGGGCGGGCAGTTCTTC

d_gene: TRBD1
j_gene: TRBJ1-1
v_gene: TRBV19
abundance: once
CDR3aa: CASLGQGQGAFF
CDR3nt: TGTGCCAGTCTCGGACAGGGCCAGGGAGCTTTCTTT

d_gene: .
j_gene: TRBJ2-6
v_gene: TRBV7-3
abundance: .
CDR3aa: CASSFSSPANVLTF
CDR3nt: TGTGCCAGCAGCTTTAGTAGTCCTGCCAACGTCCTGACTTTC

d_gene: .
j_gene: TRBJ1-2
v_gene: TRBV5-1
abundance: .
CDR3aa: CASSPTSQDSGNYGYTF
CDR3nt: TGCGCCAGCAGCCCGACTTCCCAAGATAGCGGCAACTATGGCTACACCTTC

d_gene: .
j_gene: TRBJ1-1
v_gene: TRBV30
abundance: .
CDR3aa: CAWSSGDGYVNTEAFF
CDR3nt: TGTGCCTGGAGCAGCGGGGACGGATATGTGAACACTGAAGCTTTCTTT

d_gene: .
j_gene: TRBJ2-3
v_gene: TRBV7-6
abundance: once
CDR3aa: CASSLANSIFVDTQYF
CDR3nt: TGTGCCAGCAGCTTAGCGAATAGTATCTTTGTAGATACGCAGTATTTT

d_gene: .
j_gene: TRBJ1-6
v_gene: TRBV19
abundance: few
CDR3aa: CASSIGGRMDSPLHF
CDR3nt: TGTGCCAGTAGTATCGGTGGCAGGATGGATTCACCCCTCCACTTT

d_gene: .
j_gene: TRBJ2-5
v_gene: TRBV7-3
abundance: once
CDR3aa: CASSLFPRETQYF
CDR3nt: TGTGCCAGCAGCTTATTTCCGCGGGAGACCCAGTACTTC

d_gene: TRBD1
j_gene: TRBJ1-2
v_gene: TRBV19
abundance: .
CDR3aa: CASSPQGVTDYGYTF
CDR3nt: TGTGCCAGTAGTCCTCAGGGGGTAACGGACTATGGCTACACCTTC

d_gene: TRBD1
j_gene: TRBJ1-5
v_gene: TRBV5-6
abundance: .
CDR3aa: CASSLAQGDQPQHF
CDR3nt: TGTGCCAGCAGCTTGGCCCAGGGGGATCAGCCCCAGCATTTT

d_gene: .
j_gene: TRBJ1-4
v_gene: TRBV27
abundance: .
CDR3aa: CASSSLGGEGEKLFF
CDR3nt: TGTGCCAGCAGTTCCCTAGGGGGAGAAGGCGAAAAACTGTTTTTT

d_gene: .
j_gene: TRBJ2-2
v_gene: TRBV7-3
abundance: .
CDR3aa: CASRPGDLNTGELFF
CDR3nt: TGTGCCAGCAGGCCCGGTGACTTGAACACCGGGGAGCTGTTTTTT

d_gene: TRBD1
j_gene: TRBJ2-3
v_gene: TRBV5-4
abundance: .
CDR3aa: CASSLTLSQGVDTQYF
CDR3nt: TGTGCCAGCAGCTTGACGCTGTCGCAGGGGGTAGATACGCAGTATTTT

d_gene: .
j_gene: TRBJ2-2
v_gene: TRBV9
abundance: .
CDR3aa: CASSVEGDTGELFF
CDR3nt: TGTGCCAGCAGCGTCGAGGGGGACACCGGGGAGCTGTTTTTT

d_gene: .
j_gene: TRBJ1-1
v_gene: TRBV6-5
abundance: .
CDR3aa: CASSYGWREFTEAFF
CDR3nt: TGTGCCAGCAGTTACGGGTGGAGGGAATTCACTGAAGCTTTCTTT

d_gene: TRBD2
j_gene: TRBJ2-7
v_gene: TRBV10-1
abundance: few
CDR3aa: CASSELGTSGLREQYF
CDR3nt: TGCGCCAGCAGTGAGTTGGGGACTAGCGGCCTCCGGGAGCAGTACTTC

d_gene: .
j_gene: TRBJ2-7
v_gene: TRBV6-5
abundance: .
CDR3aa: CASSYSREVEYEQYF
CDR3nt: TGTGCCAGCAGTTACTCACGGGAAGTGGAATACGAGCAGTACTTC

d_gene: TRBD2
j_gene: TRBJ2-3
v_gene: TRBV29-1
abundance: .
CDR3aa: CSVTPTSGATDTQYF
CDR3nt: TGCAGCGTTACGCCGACTAGCGGGGCCACAGATACGCAGTATTTT

d_gene: TRBD2
j_gene: TRBJ2-3
v_gene: TRBV29-1
abundance: .
CDR3aa: CSVATSGSTDTQYF
CDR3nt: TGCAGCGTCGCCACTAGCGGAAGCACAGATACGCAGTATTTT

d_gene: .
j_gene: TRBJ1-5
v_gene: TRBV7-3
abundance: .
CDR3aa: CASSVGPAGRQPQHF
CDR3nt: TGTGCCAGCAGCGTGGGGCCCGCCGGGCGTCAGCCCCAGCATTTT

d_gene: .
j_gene: TRBJ1-2
v_gene: TRBV28
abundance: .
CDR3aa: CASSPHGESGYTF
CDR3nt: TGTGCCAGCAGTCCCCATGGGGAGTCGGGCTACACCTTC

d_gene: .
j_gene: TRBJ1-2
v_gene: TRBV28
abundance: .
CDR3aa: CASSYPLGVNYGYTF
CDR3nt: TGTGCCAGCAGTTACCCCTTGGGAGTTAACTATGGCTACACCTTC

d_gene: TRBD1
j_gene: TRBJ2-7
v_gene: TRBV7-2
abundance: .
CDR3aa: CASSGDSGEQYF
CDR3nt: TGTGCCAGCAGCGGGGACAGCGGAGAGCAGTACTTC

d_gene: TRBD1
j_gene: TRBJ2-2
v_gene: TRBV2
abundance: once
CDR3aa: CASTGQGGGELFF
CDR3nt: TGTGCCAGTACGGGACAGGGTGGCGGGGAGCTGTTTTTT

d_gene: TRBD2
j_gene: TRBJ2-1
v_gene: TRBV28
abundance: .
CDR3aa: CASILGGNYNEQFF
CDR3nt: TGTGCCAGCATCCTCGGGGGGAACTACAATGAGCAGTTCTTC

d_gene: TRBD1
j_gene: TRBJ1-5
v_gene: TRBV10-3
abundance: few
CDR3aa: CAISSDRVNQPQHF
CDR3nt: TGTGCCATCAGCTCGGACAGGGTCAATCAGCCCCAGCATTTT

d_gene: .
j_gene: TRBJ1-1
v_gene: TRBV18
abundance: .
CDR3aa: CASSPEYRNTEAFF
CDR3nt: TGTGCCAGCTCACCAGAGTACAGGAACACTGAAGCTTTCTTT

d_gene: TRBD1
j_gene: TRBJ1-5
v_gene: TRBV4-1
abundance: .
CDR3aa: CASSQVDRGNQPQHF
CDR3nt: TGCGCCAGCAGCCAAGTCGACAGGGGCAATCAGCCCCAGCATTTT

d_gene: .
j_gene: TRBJ2-2
v_gene: TRBV28
abundance: .
CDR3aa: CASSMLNTGELFF
CDR3nt: TGTGCCAGCTCGATGCTAAACACCGGGGAGCTGTTTTTT

d_gene: TRBD1
j_gene: TRBJ1-2
v_gene: TRBV6-6
abundance: .
CDR3aa: CASREQGAGYGYTF
CDR3nt: TGTGCCAGCAGAGAACAGGGGGCGGGCTATGGCTACACCTTC

d_gene: .
j_gene: TRBJ2-1
v_gene: TRBV7-2
abundance: .
CDR3aa: CASSLPGTRAYNEQFF
CDR3nt: TGTGCCAGCAGCTTACCCGGGACAAGAGCCTACAATGAGCAGTTCTTC

d_gene: TRBD1
j_gene: TRBJ2-7
v_gene: TRBV27
abundance: .
CDR3aa: CASRKQGSSEQYF
CDR3nt: TGTGCCAGCAGAAAACAGGGGTCTAGCGAGCAGTACTTC

d_gene: .
j_gene: TRBJ2-1
v_gene: TRBV4-2
abundance: once
CDR3aa: CASSASSSYNEQFF
CDR3nt: TGTGCCAGCAGCGCTAGCAGCTCCTACAATGAGCAGTTCTTC

d_gene: .
j_gene: TRBJ1-2
v_gene: TRBV9
abundance: .
CDR3aa: CASSAFYGYTF
CDR3nt: TGTGCCAGCAGCGCATTCTATGGCTACACCTTC

d_gene: .
j_gene: TRBJ1-5
v_gene: TRBV28
abundance: .
CDR3aa: CASSGERNQPQHF
CDR3nt: TGTGCCAGCAGTGGAGAGAGAAATCAGCCCCAGCATTTT

d_gene: TRBD1
j_gene: TRBJ2-2
v_gene: TRBV7-9
abundance: .
CDR3aa: CANRDRGRHEVNTGELFF
CDR3nt: TGTGCCAACCGGGACAGGGGTAGGCATGAGGTGAACACCGGGGAGCTGTTTTTT

d_gene: TRBD2
j_gene: TRBJ2-1
v_gene: TRBV5-1
abundance: .
CDR3aa: CASSSLAGGPSSYNEQFF
CDR3nt: TGCGCCAGCAGCTCCTTAGCGGGAGGGCCTAGCTCCTACAATGAGCAGTTCTTC

d_gene: .
j_gene: TRBJ1-1
v_gene: TRBV6-5
abundance: .
CDR3aa: CASSYTGSSTEAFF
CDR3nt: TGTGCCAGCAGTTACACAGGGTCCTCGACTGAAGCTTTCTTT

d_gene: .
j_gene: TRBJ2-7
v_gene: TRBV18
abundance: once
CDR3aa: CASSPTGNEQYF
CDR3nt: TGTGCCAGCTCACCCACGGGGAACGAGCAGTACTTC

d_gene: TRBD2
j_gene: TRBJ2-3
v_gene: TRBV4-2
abundance: .
CDR3aa: CASSQLAGENTQYF
CDR3nt: TGTGCCAGCAGCCAGTTAGCGGGGGAGAATACGCAGTATTTT